These 12 T cell receptor beta chains share one sample of origin, sequenced in a study of T-cell memory formation after mild COVID-19. TCRdb itself ran the 5' RACE reads through MiXCR, one entry per CDR3 protein. The top ten clones hold approximately 12% of a sample with almost 550,000 distinct CDR3 sequences, about a fifth of them seen once. Material for sequencing was PBMCs or a T cell subset sorted from them (not recorded which). Every receptor here comes from an adult woman who had mild COVID-19 (a few samples of this study predate the infection). Cell type and time point are not known.

The V and J genes are TRBV6-1 and TRBJ1-4; a possible D gene is TRBD1 (5 bases). The germline CDR1 and CDR2 sequences are MNHNS and SASEGT. The CDR3 length is 12 residues. V was shortened by 6 bases and J by 8 bases, with 10 bases between the two germline ends. The CDR3 here is CASRNQGEKLFF. CDR3 DNA sequence: TGTGCCAGCAGGAACCAGGGAGAAAAACTGTTTTTT.

This clonotype has a handful of counts. The gene calls are TRBV4-1 and TRBJ2-1; 14 bases map to TRBD2. V shed 0 bases and J 10 bases; nucleotides not matched to a gene: 5. CDR1 is MGHRA, CDR2 YSYEKL, per germline. This CDR3 region has 16 residues. The CDR3 bases are TGCGCCAGCAGCCAAGATTCGACTAGCGGGGGGGTGGAGCAGTTCTTC. This encodes CASSQDSTSGGVEQFF.

The chain has TRBV6-5 and TRBJ2-2; D gene unclear. The CDR3 runs 17 residues. V was shortened by 4 bases and J by 3 bases, with 18 bases between the two germline ends. Germline-derived CDR1 and CDR2 are MNHEY and SVGAGI. Written as DNA, the CDR3 is TGTGCCAGCAGTTTTTTCCCTGGGTTGGGCGACACCGGGGAGCTGTTTTTT. Protein product: CASSFFPGLGDTGELFF.

The rearrangement uses TRBV20-1 and TRBJ2-2; D ambiguous. Trimming cost V 6 bases and J 0 bases, with 8 bases left between them. Germline loops: CDR1 DFQATT, CDR2 SNEGSKA (reference sequence). The CDR3 has 13 residues. The DNA of the CDR3 is TGCAGTGCCCGGACGGCGAACACCGGGGAGCTGTTTTTT. Protein: CSARTANTGELFF.

This clonotype appeared a few times. V usage is TRBV6-5 and J usage is TRBJ2-5; D possibly corresponds to TRBD2 (6 bases). The CDR3 consists of 16 residues. Germline V CDR1 and CDR2: MNHEY, SVGAGI. V was clipped by 5 bases and J by 2 bases, with 18 bases between them. In DNA, the CDR3 is TGTGCCAGCAGTCACGGGAGCGTGGGGGAGCAAGAGACCCAGTACTTC. Translation gives CASSHGSVGEQETQYF.

This clonotype was seen a handful of times. The chain is built from TRBV13 and TRBJ2-1, with 8 nucleotides matching TRBD2. The CDR3 consists of 14 residues. From germline, CDR1 is PRHDT and CDR2 FYEKMQ (reference sequence). After removal of 6 bases from V and 10 bases from J, the junction contained 11 bases not matched to a gene. The CDR3 loop is CASRLPVAGTEQFF. CDR3 DNA: TGTGCCAGCAGGCTCCCGGTAGCGGGGACGGAGCAGTTCTTC.

V usage is TRBV6-5 and J usage is TRBJ1-2; 10 nucleotides align to TRBD1. CDR3 length equals 17 residues. Losses at the gene ends were 0 bases for V and 8 bases for J; bases not matched to a gene: 12. CDR1 and CDR2 (germline): MNHEY, SVGAGI. The CDR3 DNA sequence: TGTGCCAGCAGTTACTCCCCCCGAGGGGACAGGGGTTTGGGCTACACCTTC. Amino acid sequence: CASSYSPRGDRGLGYTF.

This clonotype was detected only a few times. The chain employs TRBV10-3 and TRBJ1-1; unclear D gene. The V end lost 9 bases, the J end lost 4 bases, and 12 bases lay between the germline ends. Germline assignment: CDR1 ENHRY and CDR2 SYGVKD. The CDR3 has 12 residues. CDR3 sequence: CAIGAASTEAFF. DNA for the CDR3: TGTGCCATAGGCGCAGCTTCCACTGAAGCTTTCTTT.

The table lists this clonotype with a few counts. This sequence joins TRBV6-5 and TRBJ2-1; 7 bases agree with TRBD1. The ends lost 6 bases at V and 12 bases at J; junction bases unmatched: 11. From germline, CDR1 is MNHEY and CDR2 SVGAGI. The CDR3 is 13 amino acids. CDR3 loop: CASSPGQARGQFF. CDR3 DNA: TGTGCCAGCAGCCCCGGACAGGCTAGGGGGCAGTTCTTC.

The rearrangement uses TRBV29-1 and TRBJ1-1; D remains ambiguous. The CDR3 contains 14 residues. The germline CDR1 and CDR2 sequences are SQVTM and ANQGSEA. The V end was cut by 1 base, the J end by 0 bases, with 9 bases between. The CDR3 here is CSVEVVLLNTEAFF. For the CDR3, the DNA is TGCAGCGTTGAAGTTGTTCTCCTGAACACTGAAGCTTTCTTT.

The rearrangement uses TRBV10-2 and TRBJ2-1; D call uncertain. CDR1 WSHSY and CDR2 SAAADI come from the germline V gene. V lost 2 bases to trimming and J lost 8 bases, with 7 bases between them. The CDR3 contains 12 residues. CDR3 region: CASSELSDEQFF. The CDR3 DNA reads TGCGCCAGCAGTGAGCTGAGCGATGAGCAGTTCTTC.

The count of this clonotype is one. V and J are TRBV29-1 and TRBJ2-3, with TRBD2 as a possible D gene (6 bases). The germline V gene encodes CDR1 SQVTM and CDR2 ANQGSEA. V was clipped by 6 bases and J by 3 bases, with 10 bases between them. The CDR3 is made up of 12 amino acids. The CDR3: CSVRERTDTQYF. The CDR3 bases are TGCAGCGTACGGGAGAGAACAGATACGCAGTATTTT.